This TCR beta chain derives from a study of T cell repertoires in cytomegalovirus infection. Study context: An indication of both CMV infection and matching HLA type came from public TCR beta signatures. Study-wide results and caveats: What dominated the ex vivo response were HLA-C-restricted CMV-specific TCR beta clonotypes.

Comments on this clonotype: Antigen: not known.

TCRdb ran MiXCR on the reads and lists one entry per CDR3 protein. Seen here are about 270,000 distinct CDR3 sequences, less than 25% observed once, and the top ten hold roughly a fifth. This clonotype was sampled from a human donor in good health (CMV status not recorded). Some clones in this sample may be carry-over from other donors' samples. Sample: cultured PBMCs, taken from culture after CMV antigen stimulation.

CDR3 residues: CAWSLQGADTQYF. Here the CDR3 DNA reads TGTGCCTGGAGTCTGCAGGGCGCGGATACGCAGTATTTT. The chain uses TRBV30 and TRBJ2-3; TRBD1 is a possible D gene (5 bases). From germline, CDR1 is GTSNPN and CDR2 SVGIG (reference sequence). V shed 2 bases and J shed 6 bases, with 12 bases lying between them. The CDR3 has 13 residues.